The next 19 T cell receptor beta chains were all read from a single sample in a study of OX40 agonist ivuxolimab in advanced cancers. Clones were read by immunoSEQ multiplex PCR, and TCRdb kept only the in-frame ones, dropping some. Altogether about 82,000 clones are present, roughly 90% being singletons, with the ten largest covering 2% to 2.5%. The material sequenced was CD4+ or CD8+ T cells sorted from blood, taken in a trial of the OX40 agonist ivuxolimab. These receptors were taken from an adult with an advanced solid tumor such as melanoma, head and neck, liver or kidney cancer.

The chain couples TRBV27 to TRBJ2-5; D might be TRBD2 (6 bases). The CDR3 loop spans 13 amino acids. Looked up from germline, CDR1 is MNHEY and CDR2 is SMNVEV (reference sequence). V was clipped by 3 bases and J by 4 bases, with 9 bases between them. CDR3 sequence reads: CASSLAGRETQYF. For the CDR3, the DNA is TGTGCCAGCAGTTTGGCGGGAAGAGAGACCCAGTACTTC.

The J gene is TRBJ2-1, the V gene TRBV5-1; D is possibly TRBD1 (5 bases). From germline, CDR1 is SGHRS and CDR2 YFSETQ. V lost 0 bases and J lost 5, with 9 bases in between. The CDR3 covers 14 residues. The DNA of the CDR3 is TGCGCCAGCAGCTTGGGAGGACACAACAATGAGCAGTTCTTC. Its translation: CASSLGGHNNEQFF.

The chain employs TRBV19 and TRBJ1-2, with D unresolved. The CDR3 contains 16 residues. Trimming cost V 0 bases and J 4 bases, with 15 bases left between them. Per germline, CDR1 LNHDA and CDR2 SQIVND (reference sequence). CDR3 in amino acids: CASSIDPRPSAYGYTF. The CDR3 DNA sequence: TGTGCCAGTAGTATAGATCCACGTCCAAGTGCCTATGGCTACACCTTC.

V is TRBV27 and J is TRBJ1-3; D not certain. This CDR3 contains 17 residues. Germline V gene lookup returns CDR1 MNHEY and CDR2 SMNVEV (reference sequence). V was trimmed by 4 bases and J by 0 bases, leaving 16 bases between them. The CDR3 protein is CASSYSVSGRSGNTIYF. The CDR3 DNA reads TGTGCCAGCAGTTACTCAGTTTCAGGACGCTCTGGAAACACCATATATTTT.

The V call is TRBV25-1, the J call TRBJ2-1; possibly TRBD2 for D (5 bases). CDR3 length: 13 amino acids. V gave up 4 bases and J gave up 10 bases, with 14 bases separating them. Germline CDR1 is MGHDK and CDR2 is SYGVNS. The CDR3 region is CASSVGPRGEQFF. The CDR3 DNA reads as TGTGCCAGCAGTGTAGGACCACGAGGGGAGCAGTTCTTC.

J is TRBJ2-7 and V is TRBV13; 10 nucleotides match TRBD2. Unmatched junction bases numbered 3, after V lost 4 bases and J lost 0 bases. This CDR3 has 15 amino acids. Germline lookup yields CDR1 PRHDT and CDR2 FYEKMQ (reference sequence). DNA of the CDR3: TGTGCCAGCAGCTCCACTAGCGGGGTCTCCTACGAGCAGTACTTC. Residues: CASSSTSGVSYEQYF.

This chain links TRBV7-9 with TRBJ2-3; 9 bases fit TRBD2. V lost 5 bases to trimming and J lost 5 bases; unmatched junction nucleotides: 5. The CDR3 consists of 14 residues. The V gene's germline CDR1 is SEHNR and CDR2 FQNEAQ (reference sequence). DNA of the CDR3: TGTGCCAGCAGCGAGGGACTAGCCGGAGATACGCAGTATTTT. Amino acid sequence: CASSEGLAGDTQYF.

The CDR3 DNA sequence: TGCGCCAGCAAGGCCCAGGGGATCTATGGCTACACCTTC. It yields the protein CASKAQGIYGYTF. The chain carries TRBV5-1 and TRBJ1-2, with D perhaps matching TRBD1 (6 bases). In germline, CDR1 is SGHRS, CDR2 YFSETQ. Trimming pared 6 bases from V and 4 bases from J, leaving 13 bases between. The CDR3 loop spans 13 amino acids.

The chain couples TRBV20-1 to TRBJ2-7; D not resolved. Germline values: CDR1 DFQATT, CDR2 SNEGSKA (reference sequence). The CDR3 loop spans 11 amino acids. The CDR3 nucleotides are TGCACTACGGACGACAACTACGAGCAGTACTTC. Its protein product is CTTDDNYEQYF.

Here the CDR3 reads CASSDGTRNEQYF. The CDR3 DNA reads TGTGCCAGCAGCGACGGGACTCGCAACGAGCAGTACTTC. The chain couples TRBV5-4 to TRBJ2-7; D is possibly TRBD2 (6 bases). Deletions cut 4 bases from V and 5 bases from J, with 13 bases between. The CDR3 loop spans 13 amino acids. CDR1 SGHNT and CDR2 YYREEE come from the germline V gene (reference sequence).

Here the CDR3 reads CASSMTGSYGYTF. The CDR3 nucleotides are TGTGCCAGCAGCATGACAGGGTCCTATGGCTACACCTTC. The J gene is TRBJ1-2, the V gene TRBV6-5; 7 bases map to TRBD1. The CDR3 extends over 13 amino acids. Trimming cost V 6 bases and J 4 bases; bases outside gene matches: 5. CDR1 and CDR2 (germline): MNHEY, SVGAGI.

V usage is TRBV2 and J usage is TRBJ2-5; no firm D call. Matching the DNA end better, TRBJ2-7 makes the J call doubtful. The CDR3 runs to 12 residues. Looked up from germline, CDR1 is SNHLY and CDR2 is FYNNEI. The CDR3 DNA sequence: TGTGCCAGCAGGGCAAGGGCCTCCGAGCAGTACTTC. This gives the protein CASRARASEQYF.

This clone showed up just once. Different DNA sequences within this sample yield the same CDR3. J is TRBJ2-7 and V is TRBV11-2; D is unclear. CDR3 length equals 12 residues. Germline V lookup: CDR1 SGHAT, CDR2 FQNNGV. Trimming took off 3 bases at V and 2 bases at J, with 5 bases between the two ends. For the CDR3, the DNA is TGTGCCAGCAGCTTGCAACCCTACGAGCAGTACTTC. Protein product: CASSLQPYEQYF.

The gene calls are TRBV10-1 and TRBJ2-7; a weak D match, TRBD1 (5 bases). This CDR3 spans 16 amino acids. Germline loops: CDR1 WNHNN, CDR2 SYGVQD (reference sequence). V was clipped by 5 bases and J by 2 bases, with 19 bases between them. In DNA, the CDR3 is TGCGCCAGCAGTCGCTCCAGGGAAGAAATCGCCTACGAGCAGTACTTC. Translated: CASSRSREEIAYEQYF.

The genes are TRBV4-1 and TRBJ1-2; no clear D. V shed 2 bases and J shed 8 bases, with 21 bases lying between them. Germline V CDR1 and CDR2: MGHRA, YSYEKL. The length of the CDR3 is 16 residues. CDR3 protein: CASSQSPFSVWMGYTF. In DNA form, the CDR3 reads TGCGCCAGCAGCCAAAGCCCCTTCTCGGTGTGGATGGGCTACACCTTC.

This clone was seen only once. This chain connects TRBV2 to TRBJ2-7, with D perhaps being TRBD1 or TRBD2 (5 bases each). CDR3 size: 12 residues. Per germline, CDR1 SNHLY and CDR2 FYNNEI. V lost 9 bases and J 2 bases, leaving 11 bases between the germline ends. CDR3: CASRQGPYEQYF. In nucleotides, the CDR3 is TGTGCCAGTCGTCAGGGACCCTACGAGCAGTACTTC.

This clone was observed once. The chain is built from TRBV5-1 and TRBJ2-5; a possible D gene is TRBD1 (5 bases). The CDR3 consists of 14 residues. The ends were cut back, 4 bases at V and 5 bases at J, with 15 bases in the middle. Germline V lookup: CDR1 SGHRS, CDR2 YFSETQ. CDR3 protein: CASSRDRAGETQYF. The CDR3 DNA follows: TGCGCCAGCAGCCGTGACAGAGCAGGGGAGACCCAGTACTTC.

V is TRBV7-3 and J is TRBJ2-1; TRBD2 matches 8 bases. This CDR3 has 17 amino acids. The ends lost 5 bases at V and 1 base at J; junction bases unmatched: 10. Germline-derived CDR1 and CDR2 are SGHTA and FQGTGA. The CDR3 DNA sequence: TGTGCCAGCAGCCTCTCTAGCGGGCCGGTTTCCTACAATGAGCAGTTCTTC. Translated: CASSLSSGPVSYNEQFF. The whole variable domain, remainder taken from reference TRBV7-3 and TRBJ2-1, is GAGVSQTPSNKVTEKGKYVELRCDPISGHTALYWYRQSLGQGPEFLIYFQGTGAADDSGLPNDRFFAVRPEGSVSTLKIQRTERGDSAVYLCASSLSSGPVSYNEQFFGPGTRLTVL.

CDR3 bases: TGCGCCAGCAGCCAAGATCCAGGGGCTAGCACAGATACGCAGTATTTT. It is translated as CASSQDPGASTDTQYF. The chain combines TRBV4-1 with TRBJ2-3; a possible D gene is TRBD1 (6 bases). The V gene's germline CDR1 is MGHRA and CDR2 YSYEKL. Trimming removed 0 bases from V and 0 bases from J, with 10 bases in between. This CDR3 has 16 residues.